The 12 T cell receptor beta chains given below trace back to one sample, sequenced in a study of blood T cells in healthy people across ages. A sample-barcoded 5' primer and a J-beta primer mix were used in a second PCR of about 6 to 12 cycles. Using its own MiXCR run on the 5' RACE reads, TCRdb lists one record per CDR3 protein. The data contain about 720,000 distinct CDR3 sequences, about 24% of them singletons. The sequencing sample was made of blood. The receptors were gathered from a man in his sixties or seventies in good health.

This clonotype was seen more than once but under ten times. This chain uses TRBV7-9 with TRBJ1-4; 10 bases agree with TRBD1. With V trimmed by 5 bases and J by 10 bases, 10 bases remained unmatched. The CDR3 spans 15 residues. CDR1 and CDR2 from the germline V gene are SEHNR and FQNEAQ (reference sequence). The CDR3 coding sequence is TGTGCCAGCAGCGTTCCCGGGACAGGGGATCTAAAACTGTTTTTT. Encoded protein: CASSVPGTGDLKLFF.

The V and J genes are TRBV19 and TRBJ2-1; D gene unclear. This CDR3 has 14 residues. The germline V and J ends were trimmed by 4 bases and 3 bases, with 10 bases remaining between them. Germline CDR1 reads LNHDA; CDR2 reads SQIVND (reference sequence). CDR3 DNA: TGTGCCAGTAGTACCAAAAGCAGCTACAATGAGCAGTTCTTC. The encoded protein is CASSTKSSYNEQFF.

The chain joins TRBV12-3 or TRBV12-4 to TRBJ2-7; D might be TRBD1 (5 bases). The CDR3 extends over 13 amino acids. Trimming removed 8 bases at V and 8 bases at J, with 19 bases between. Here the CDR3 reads CASGPQSDSQQYF. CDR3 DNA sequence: TGTGCCAGCGGACCCCAAAGCGACAGTCAGCAGTACTTC.

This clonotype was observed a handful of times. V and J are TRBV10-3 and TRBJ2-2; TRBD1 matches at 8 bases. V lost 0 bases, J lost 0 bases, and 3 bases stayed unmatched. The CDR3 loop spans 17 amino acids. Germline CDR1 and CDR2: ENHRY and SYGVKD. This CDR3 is CAISESGQASNTGELFF. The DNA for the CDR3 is TGTGCCATCAGTGAGTCGGGACAGGCCTCGAACACCGGGGAGCTGTTTTTT.

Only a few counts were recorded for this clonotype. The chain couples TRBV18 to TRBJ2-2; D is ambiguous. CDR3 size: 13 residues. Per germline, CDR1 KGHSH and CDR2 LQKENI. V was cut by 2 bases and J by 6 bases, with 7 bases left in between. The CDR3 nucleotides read TGTGCCAGCTCACCAAGATGGGCCGGGGAGCTGTTTTTT. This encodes CASSPRWAGELFF. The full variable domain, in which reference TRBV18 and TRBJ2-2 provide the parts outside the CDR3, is NAGVMQNPRHLVRRRGQEARLRCSPMKGHSHVYWYRQLPEEGLKFMVYLQKENIIDESGMPKERFSAEFPKEGPSILRIQQVVRGDSAAYFCASSPRWAGELFFGEGSRLTVL.

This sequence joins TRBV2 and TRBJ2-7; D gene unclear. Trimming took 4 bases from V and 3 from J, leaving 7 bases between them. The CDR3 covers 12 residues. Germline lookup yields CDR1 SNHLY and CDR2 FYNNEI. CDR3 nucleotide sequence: TGTGCCAGCAGTGGAAAGAACTACGAGCAGTACTTC. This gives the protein CASSGKNYEQYF. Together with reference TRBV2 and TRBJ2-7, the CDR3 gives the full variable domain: EPEVTQTPSHQVTQMGQEVILRCVPISNHLYFYWYRQILGQKVEFLVSFYNNEISEKSEIFDDQFSVERPDGSNFTLKIRSTKLEDSAMYFCASSGKNYEQYFGPGTRLTVT.

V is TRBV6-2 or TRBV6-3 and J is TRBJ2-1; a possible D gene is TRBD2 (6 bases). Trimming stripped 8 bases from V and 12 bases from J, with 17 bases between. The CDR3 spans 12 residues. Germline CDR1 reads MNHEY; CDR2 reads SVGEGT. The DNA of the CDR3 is TGTGCCAGCGATAAGTTGGGGGGAACGCAGTTCTTC. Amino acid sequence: CASDKLGGTQFF.

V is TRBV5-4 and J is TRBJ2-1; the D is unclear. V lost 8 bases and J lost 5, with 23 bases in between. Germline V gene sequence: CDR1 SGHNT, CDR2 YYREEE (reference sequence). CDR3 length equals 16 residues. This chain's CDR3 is CASSLVGLQRNNEQFF. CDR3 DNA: TGTGCCAGTAGCCTAGTCGGGCTGCAGCGTAACAATGAGCAGTTCTTC. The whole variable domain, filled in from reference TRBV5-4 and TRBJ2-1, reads ETGVTQSPTHLIKTRGQQVTLRCSSQSGHNTVSWYQQALGQGPQFIFQYYREEENGRGNFPPRFSGLQFPNYSSELNVNALELDDSALYLCASSLVGLQRNNEQFFGPGTRLTVL.

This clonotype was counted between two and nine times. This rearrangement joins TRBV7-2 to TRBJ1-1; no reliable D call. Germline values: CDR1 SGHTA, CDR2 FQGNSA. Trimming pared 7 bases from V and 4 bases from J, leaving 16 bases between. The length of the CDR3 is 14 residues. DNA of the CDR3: TGTGCCAGCACCTGGCGGATTGACCCCACTGAAGCTTTCTTT. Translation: CASTWRIDPTEAFF.

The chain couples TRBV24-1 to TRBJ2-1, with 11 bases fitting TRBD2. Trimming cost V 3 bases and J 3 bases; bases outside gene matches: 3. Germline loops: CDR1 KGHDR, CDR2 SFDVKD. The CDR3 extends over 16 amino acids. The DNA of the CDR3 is TGTGCCACCAGTGATCGACTAGCGGGAAACTACAATGAGCAGTTCTTC. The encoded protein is CATSDRLAGNYNEQFF.

For the CDR3, the DNA is TGCGCCAGCAGCTTGGCAGGTCGGGGCGATCGCACAGATACGCAGTATTTT. Translated, it gives CASSLAGRGDRTDTQYF. This chain uses TRBV5-1 with TRBJ2-3; D tentatively reads TRBD1 or TRBD2 (5 bases each). Trimming removed 0 bases from V and 1 base from J, with 15 bases in between. This CDR3 contains 17 residues. In germline, CDR1 is SGHRS, CDR2 YFSETQ.

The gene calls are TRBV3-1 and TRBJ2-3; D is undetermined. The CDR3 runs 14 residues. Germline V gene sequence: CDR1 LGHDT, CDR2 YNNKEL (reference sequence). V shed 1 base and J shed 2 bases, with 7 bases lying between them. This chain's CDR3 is CASSQGPITDTQYF. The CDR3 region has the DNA TGTGCCAGCAGCCAAGGTCCGATCACAGATACGCAGTATTTT.